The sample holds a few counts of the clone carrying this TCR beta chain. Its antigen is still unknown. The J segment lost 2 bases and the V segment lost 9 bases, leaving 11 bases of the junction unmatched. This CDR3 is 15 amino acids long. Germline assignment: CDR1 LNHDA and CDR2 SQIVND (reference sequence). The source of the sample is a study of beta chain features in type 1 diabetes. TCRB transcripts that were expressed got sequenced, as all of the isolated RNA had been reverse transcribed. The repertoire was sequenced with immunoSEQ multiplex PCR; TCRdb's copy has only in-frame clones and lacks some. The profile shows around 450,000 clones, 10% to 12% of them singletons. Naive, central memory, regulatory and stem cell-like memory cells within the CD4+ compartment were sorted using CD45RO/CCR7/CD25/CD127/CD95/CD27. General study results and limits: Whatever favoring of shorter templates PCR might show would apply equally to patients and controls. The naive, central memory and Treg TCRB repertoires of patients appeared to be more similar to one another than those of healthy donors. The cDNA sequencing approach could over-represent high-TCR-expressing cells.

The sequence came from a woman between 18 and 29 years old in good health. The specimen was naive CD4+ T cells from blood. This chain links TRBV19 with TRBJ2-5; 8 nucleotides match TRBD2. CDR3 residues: CASTRGGAQQETQYF. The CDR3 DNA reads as TGTGCCAGCACCCGGGGGGGGGCTCAACAAGAGACCCAGTACTTC.